Below, 28 T cell receptor beta chains from the same sample are listed, as sequenced in a study of shared clonotypes between healthy human individuals. Libraries were prepared by immunoSEQ multiplex PCR; TCRdb keeps only in-frame clonotypes and omits some of them. The sample lists over 1.4 million clones; approximately 97% were seen once. Sample: naive CD4+ T cells sorted from blood. The sample's subset: CD45RA+ positively selected. These receptors came from a man aged 25 to 40 in good health.

The chain couples TRBV14 to TRBJ1-2, with 10 bases matching TRBD1. This CDR3 contains 14 residues. CDR1 SGHDN and CDR2 FVKESK come from the germline V gene. V trimming: 2 bases; J trimming: 7 bases; junction bases outside the gene matches: 4. CDR3 sequence: CASSQLTGGSGYTF. In nucleotides, the CDR3 is TGTGCCAGCAGCCAACTGACAGGGGGCAGTGGCTACACCTTC. Full variable domain (remainder filled in from reference TRBV14 and TRBJ1-2): EAGVTQFPSHSVIEKGQTVTLRCDPISGHDNLYWYRRVMGKEIKFLLHFVKESKQDESGMPNNRFLAERTGGTYSTLKVQPAELEDSGVYFCASSQLTGGSGYTFGSGTRLTVV.

The V call is TRBV19, the J call TRBJ2-3; D ambiguous. The CDR3 contains 15 residues. Between the trimmed V and J ends, which lost 6 bases and 0 bases, there was a span of 13 bases. Germline CDR1 is LNHDA and CDR2 is SQIVND (reference sequence). The CDR3 sequence is CASRDPGYSTDTQYF. In nucleotides, the CDR3 is TGTGCCAGTAGGGACCCGGGCTATAGCACAGATACGCAGTATTTT.

This rearrangement joins TRBV2 to TRBJ2-5, with D unresolved. The CDR3 is 16 residues long. V was cut by 3 bases and J by 1 base, with 15 bases left in between. Germline V gene data show CDR1 as SNHLY and CDR2 as FYNNEI. DNA of the CDR3: TGTGCCAGCAGTGAGTTCCAGCAAACCCTCCAAGAGACCCAGTACTTC. Translating it yields CASSEFQQTLQETQYF.

The CDR3 sequence is CASSTETEAFF. CDR3 bases: TGTGCCAGCAGTACGGAGACTGAAGCTTTCTTT. The rearrangement uses TRBV2 and TRBJ1-1, with D hard to call. Trimming removed 5 bases from V and 5 bases from J, with 6 bases in between. Germline CDR1 and CDR2: SNHLY and FYNNEI. The CDR3 loop spans 11 amino acids.

This clone was seen once. This chain uses TRBV9 with TRBJ2-1, with 10 bases matching TRBD2. Looked up from germline, CDR1 is SGDLS and CDR2 is YYNGEE. Trimming at V came to 5 bases and at J to 9 bases, leaving 14 bases not matched to a gene. This CDR3 comprises 16 residues. CDR3 loop: CASSPLVAGGTGEQFF. CDR3 DNA sequence: TGTGCCAGCAGTCCTTTAGTAGCGGGAGGAACGGGTGAGCAGTTCTTC.

This clone was detected only once. This rearrangement joins TRBV28 to TRBJ2-1; D is ambiguous. The CDR3 spans 12 residues. V was pared by 2 bases and J by 9 bases, with 8 bases between. Germline loops: CDR1 MDHEN, CDR2 SYDVKM. The CDR3 reads CASSLRVPEQFF. The CDR3, as DNA: TGTGCCAGCAGTTTAAGGGTTCCTGAGCAGTTCTTC.

The rearrangement uses TRBV5-4 and TRBJ1-4; 7 positions agree with TRBD1. Germline CDR1 and CDR2: SGHNT and YYREEE (reference sequence). With V trimmed by 3 bases and J by 5 bases, 10 bases remained unmatched. This CDR3 is 16 amino acids long. CDR3 DNA sequence: TGTGCCAGCAGCTCTCGTCCCGGGACAGAAAATGAAAAACTGTTTTTT. Translation gives CASSSRPGTENEKLFF.

This sequence joins TRBV6-1 and TRBJ2-7; TRBD2 agrees at 11 bases. Trimming cost V 3 bases and J 4 bases; bases outside gene matches: 8. The CDR3 spans 16 residues. Germline-derived CDR1 and CDR2 are MNHNS and SASEGT. In nucleotides, the CDR3 is TGTGCCAGCAGTGATGTCCGTACTAGCGGGAGATACGAGCAGTACTTC. Translating it yields CASSDVRTSGRYEQYF.

This clone appeared once. In nucleotides, the CDR3 is TGTGCCAGTTCTTTGGAGGGCACCGGGGAGCTGTTTTTT. Encoded protein: CASSLEGTGELFF. The chain has TRBV19 and TRBJ2-2; a weak D match, TRBD2 (6 bases). CDR1 is LNHDA and CDR2 is SQIVND in the germline V gene (reference sequence). Trimming stripped 8 bases from V and 4 bases from J, with 11 bases between. The CDR3 spans 13 residues.

The chain is built from TRBV28 and TRBJ2-7; perhaps TRBD2 as D (5 bases). V was shortened by 10 bases and J by 7 bases, with 14 bases between the two germline ends. The CDR3 extends over 11 amino acids. CDR1 and CDR2 (germline): MDHEN, SYDVKM. CDR3 loop: CATGILLEQYF. Here the CDR3 DNA reads TGTGCCACGGGGATCCTCCTTGAGCAGTACTTC.

The chain joins TRBV4-2 to TRBJ2-2; 13 nucleotides agree with TRBD2. Trimming took 4 bases from V and 1 from J; bases not matched to a gene: 3. This CDR3 region has 17 residues. In germline, CDR1 is LGHNA, CDR2 YNFKEQ. CDR3 protein: CASSPRTSGGNTGELFF. Written as DNA, the CDR3 is TGTGCCAGCAGCCCCCGGACTAGCGGGGGGAACACCGGGGAGCTGTTTTTT.

The gene calls are TRBV7-8 and TRBJ1-1; the D gene is possibly TRBD1 (6 bases). V was clipped by 6 bases and J by 3 bases, with 14 bases between them. The germline gives CDR1 SGHVS, CDR2 FQNEAQ. The CDR3 covers 14 residues. CDR3 sequence (DNA): TGTGCCAGCAGTTTTAGCCAGGGGTACACTGAAGCTTTCTTT. It codes for CASSFSQGYTEAFF.

This chain links TRBV6-6 with TRBJ1-2; 7 bases align to TRBD1. After removal of 8 bases from V and 2 bases from J, the junction contained 11 bases not matched to a gene. The CDR3 is made up of 15 amino acids. Per germline, CDR1 MNHNY and CDR2 SVGAGI (reference sequence). The CDR3 protein is CASHQGGEQNYGYTF. The CDR3 DNA reads as TGTGCCAGCCATCAGGGGGGAGAACAGAACTATGGCTACACCTTC.

This clone has just a few counts. The chain employs TRBV18 and TRBJ1-1; 9 positions agree with TRBD1. This CDR3 is built from 15 residues. Germline loops: CDR1 KGHSH, CDR2 LQKENI. Trimming removed 6 bases from V and 1 base from J; junction bases left unmatched: 6. CDR3 DNA sequence: TGTGCCAGCTCCCCTCAACAGGGGGCGAACACTGAAGCTTTCTTT. Protein product: CASSPQQGANTEAFF.

The genes are TRBV18 and TRBJ2-7, with D possibly being TRBD2 (5 bases). The CDR3 spans 13 residues. Trimming shortened V by 1 base and J by 3 bases, and 7 bases separated the two germline ends. Germline V lookup: CDR1 KGHSH, CDR2 LQKENI. CDR3: CASSPLRDYEQYF. The CDR3 DNA reads as TGTGCCAGCTCACCACTGAGGGACTACGAGCAGTACTTC.

The chain employs TRBV11-3 and TRBJ2-1, with a possible D match to TRBD2 (6 bases). Trimming left V 5 bases short and J 5 bases short, with 13 bases between. Germline V lookup: CDR1 SGHNT, CDR2 YENEEA. The CDR3 spans 14 residues. The CDR3 spells CASSNSGGNNEQFF. CDR3 nucleotide sequence: TGTGCCAGCAGCAATAGTGGGGGGAACAATGAGCAGTTCTTC.

This chain uses TRBV28 with TRBJ2-7, with TRBD1 matching 9 bases. The length of the CDR3 is 13 residues. CDR1 and CDR2 from the germline V gene are MDHEN and SYDVKM. After removal of 7 bases from V and 4 bases from J, the junction contained 5 bases not matched to a gene. Here the CDR3 reads CASTSGQGYEQYF. The CDR3 coding sequence is TGTGCCAGCACCTCGGGACAGGGTTACGAGCAGTACTTC.

Only one count was recorded for this clone. The chain joins TRBV7-6 to TRBJ2-2; TRBD2 might be the D (6 bases). CDR1 is SGHVS, CDR2 FNYEAQ, per germline. V gave up 1 base and J gave up 2 bases, with 14 bases separating them. The CDR3 is 17 amino acids. The CDR3: CASSLVGGIDNTGELFF. In DNA form, the CDR3 reads TGTGCCAGCAGCTTAGTGGGGGGAATCGATAACACCGGGGAGCTGTTTTTT.

This chain uses TRBV23-1 with TRBJ2-3, with TRBD2 matching over 9 bases. TRBV23-1 counts as an open reading frame of uncertain function. The length of the CDR3 is 15 residues. The junction had 5 bases not matched to a gene; V was cut back by 4 bases and J by 3 bases. Here the CDR3 reads CASSPLSGRTDTQYF. In DNA form, the CDR3 reads TGCGCCAGCAGTCCTCTTAGCGGGAGAACAGATACGCAGTATTTT.

The chain is built from TRBV7-2 and TRBJ1-5, with D possibly being TRBD1 (5 bases). CDR3 length: 11 amino acids. Germline V CDR1 and CDR2: SGHTA, FQGNSA. Trimming removed 1 base at V and 14 bases at J, with 9 bases between. CDR3 DNA sequence: TGTGCCAGCAGCTTAGGAGGGGTGGAGCATTTT. Protein sequence: CASSLGGVEHF.

The table lists this clone with a count of one. The same CDR3 also results from other DNA sequences found in this sample. V usage is TRBV18 and J usage is TRBJ1-2, with D maybe TRBD1 (6 bases). Germline CDR1 KGHSH, CDR2 LQKENI. V was trimmed by 2 bases and J by 2 bases, leaving 6 bases between them. The CDR3 totals 13 residues. The CDR3 bases are TGTGCCAGCTCACCAGGACAGAACTATGGCTACACCTTC. It encodes CASSPGQNYGYTF.

This clone was seen just once. J is TRBJ2-3 and V is TRBV18; 8 nucleotides agree with TRBD2. V was pared by 3 bases and J by 2 bases, with 13 bases of the junction left unmatched. The CDR3 has 18 residues. Germline CDR1 is KGHSH and CDR2 is LQKENI. The CDR3 DNA follows: TGTGCCAGCTCACCCGCTAGCGGGTACGGTGGGACCACAGATACGCAGTATTTT. Amino acids: CASSPASGYGGTTDTQYF.

CDR3 loop: CASSHAGGGRVGGPYNEQFF. The CDR3 bases are TGTGCCAGCAGCCATGCCGGTGGCGGGAGGGTCGGGGGCCCCTACAATGAGCAGTTCTTC. The chain couples TRBV5-4 to TRBJ2-1; 9 bases fit TRBD2. CDR3 size: 20 residues. The trim removed 4 bases at V and 2 bases at J, leaving 19 bases unmatched. Looked up from germline, CDR1 is SGHNT and CDR2 is YYREEE (reference sequence). Together with reference TRBV5-4 and TRBJ2-1, the CDR3 gives the full variable domain: ETGVTQSPTHLIKTRGQQVTLRCSSQSGHNTVSWYQQALGQGPQFIFQYYREEENGRGNFPPRFSGLQFPNYSSELNVNALELDDSALYLCASSHAGGGRVGGPYNEQFFGPGTRLTVL.

The rearrangement links TRBV10-3 to TRBJ1-1, with unresolved D. The ends were cut back, 0 bases at V and 2 bases at J, with 7 bases in the middle. Germline V gene lookup returns CDR1 ENHRY and CDR2 SYGVKD. This CDR3 spans 14 amino acids. DNA for the CDR3: TGTGCCATCAGTGAGTCAAGTACCAACACTGAAGCTTTCTTT. Translating it yields CAISESSTNTEAFF.

This chain joins TRBV7-6 and TRBJ2-3; perhaps D is TRBD1 or TRBD2 (6 bases each). Trimming shortened V by 6 bases and J by 2 bases, and 15 bases separated the two germline ends. This CDR3 has 15 amino acids. CDR1 is SGHVS, CDR2 FNYEAQ, per germline. CDR3: CASRIGGLSTDTQYF. CDR3 nucleotide sequence: TGTGCCAGCAGAATAGGGGGACTCTCCACAGATACGCAGTATTTT.

This sequence joins TRBV10-2 and TRBJ1-4; D unclear. The CDR3 spans 14 residues. Trimming left V 3 bases short and J 0 bases short, with 5 bases between. Germline assignment: CDR1 WSHSY and CDR2 SAAADI. The CDR3 is CASSEGPTNEKLFF. In DNA, the CDR3 is TGCGCCAGCAGTGAAGGGCCAACTAATGAAAAACTGTTTTTT.

The chain joins TRBV6-5 to TRBJ1-1; D perhaps matches TRBD1 (5 bases). This CDR3 has 14 residues. In germline, CDR1 is MNHEY, CDR2 SVGAGI. Trimming shortened V by 1 base and J by 3 bases, and 9 bases separated the two germline ends. CDR3 loop: CASSYWGGDTEAFF. The CDR3 DNA is TGTGCCAGCAGTTACTGGGGAGGGGACACTGAAGCTTTCTTT.

The chain is built from TRBV5-4 and TRBJ2-5, with D perhaps given as TRBD1 or TRBD2 (5 bases each). The germline V gene has CDR1 SGHNT and CDR2 YYREEE (reference sequence). This CDR3 is 13 amino acids long. The V and J ends lost 0 bases and 7 bases respectively, with 10 bases between them. In DNA form, the CDR3 reads TGTGCCAGCAGCTTGGCCGAGGGACGGACCCAGTACTTC. It specifies CASSLAEGRTQYF.